A single sample is the source of the 4 T cell receptor beta chains below, sequenced in a study of CD8+ T cells in alopecia areata listed by TCRdb under 2018. The receptor library was made with the immunoSEQ multiplex PCR assay. To provide template for TCR sequencing, every sample had RNA extracted and reverse transcribed into cDNA. As stored in TCRdb, this immuneACCESS dataset retains in-frame rearrangements with V and J assigned. A fraction of the clones does not appear; measured against another copy, unresolved V genes explain less than half of the discrepancy, and the remainder lacks a known reason. The sample records around 100,000 clones, around 60% of which are singletons. Around 8.8% of the sample is held by the ten biggest clonotypes. The sample consisted of CD4+ T cells sorted from blood. These receptors all come from a human donor in good health.

The chain recombines TRBV30 with TRBJ1-2; the D gene is possibly TRBD1 (6 bases). The CDR3 is 15 amino acids. The germline gives CDR1 GTSNPN, CDR2 SVGIG (reference sequence). V dropped 2 bases and J dropped 7 bases, with 20 bases sitting between them. The chain's CDR3 is CAWSRPNRDMSGYTF. CDR3 bases: TGTGCCTGGAGTCGACCGAACAGGGATATGAGTGGCTACACCTTC.

This chain connects TRBV10-3 to TRBJ1-5, with TRBD1 matching over 8 bases. V dropped 3 bases and J dropped 4; count of bases not matched to a gene: 2. CDR3 length: 14 residues. The germline CDR1 and CDR2 sequences are ENHRY and SYGVKD. The DNA of the CDR3 is TGTGCCATCAGTGATCGGACAGGGAATCAGCCCCAGCATTTT. The encoded protein is CAISDRTGNQPQHF.

This sequence joins TRBV4-2 and TRBJ1-1; 8 bases are shared with TRBD1. The ends lost 1 base at V and 0 bases at J; junction bases unmatched: 7. This CDR3 comprises 17 residues. Looked up from germline, CDR1 is LGHNA and CDR2 is YNFKEQ. CDR3 in amino acids: CASSQGYRGDVNTEAFF. CDR3 nucleotides: TGTGCCAGCAGCCAAGGCTACAGGGGGGACGTGAACACTGAAGCTTTCTTT.

This clone was seen only a few times. The CDR3 region is CASRSQHMNTEAFF. Here the CDR3 DNA reads TGTGCCAGCAGGTCGCAGCACATGAACACTGAAGCTTTCTTT. This sequence joins TRBV6-5 and TRBJ1-1; D remains unclear. V lost 6 bases, J lost 0 bases, and 11 bases lay in between. The CDR3 is made up of 14 amino acids. From germline, CDR1 is MNHEY and CDR2 SVGAGI.